This entry lists 31 T cell receptor beta chains sequenced from one sample in a study of response to subunit inactivated influenza vaccine. TCRdb used MiXCR to reprocess the RT-PCR reads, holding one entry per CDR3 protein. The profile shows more than 450,000 distinct CDR3 sequences, 7.6% of them singletons. Sequences were derived from PBMCs from blood, sampled 23 months after vaccination. These receptors were obtained from a man aged 50-75 years who received an inactivated influenza vaccine.

This clonotype was recorded a few times. The rearrangement uses TRBV7-6 and TRBJ2-1, with TRBD2 matching 12 bases. Germline CDR1 reads SGHVS; CDR2 reads FNYEAQ. V trimming: 5 bases; J trimming: 0 bases; junction bases outside the gene matches: 5. This CDR3 spans 17 amino acids. The CDR3 DNA follows: TGTGCCAGCAGCCTACAGACTAGCGGGAGCTCCTACAATGAGCAGTTCTTC. This translates into CASSLQTSGSSYNEQFF.

This clonotype was counted ten times or more. This sequence joins TRBV20-1 and TRBJ2-3; 11 positions match TRBD2. The CDR3 totals 15 residues. CDR1 and CDR2 (germline): DFQATT, SNEGSKA (reference sequence). J lost 6 bases, V lost 3 bases, and 8 bases had no gene match. The CDR3 DNA follows: TGCAGTGCTAGGCGTACTAGCGGGAGAGGGGATACGCAGTATTTT. This encodes CSARRTSGRGDTQYF.

The rearrangement joins TRBV20-1 to TRBJ2-7, with D possibly being TRBD2 (6 bases). CDR1 and CDR2 (germline): DFQATT, SNEGSKA (reference sequence). Trimming pared 4 bases from V and 7 bases from J, leaving 17 bases between. The CDR3 is made up of 13 amino acids. CDR3 in DNA: TGCAGTGCTAAAGGGGCCCATCGGGGGGAGCAGTACTTC. Translation: CSAKGAHRGEQYF.

This clonotype was seen a few times. This rearrangement joins TRBV11-2 to TRBJ2-7; 7 bases agree with TRBD2. This CDR3 contains 11 residues. J lost 12 bases, V lost 1 base, and 3 bases had no gene match. Germline loops: CDR1 SGHAT, CDR2 FQNNGV. For the CDR3, the DNA is TGTGCCAGCAGCTTAGGACTAGCTCCGTACTTC. Its translation: CASSLGLAPYF.

The chain employs TRBV7-2 and TRBJ2-3; tentative D call: TRBD2 (6 bases). Germline V lookup: CDR1 SGHTA, CDR2 FQGNSA. The V and J ends lost 5 bases and 9 bases respectively, with 15 bases between them. This CDR3 contains 13 residues. The CDR3 reads CASSPGTQVTQYF. In nucleotides, the CDR3 is TGTGCCAGCAGCCCGGGGACTCAAGTAACGCAGTATTTT. Drawing the rest from reference TRBV7-2 and TRBJ2-3, the complete variable domain is GAGVSQSPSNKVTEKGKDVELRCDPISGHTALYWYRQSLGQGLEFLIYFQGNSAPDKSGLPSDRFSAERTGGSVSTLTIQRTQQEDSAVYLCASSPGTQVTQYFGPGTRLTVL.

This clonotype was seen repeatedly, ten times or more. The V and J genes are TRBV7-9 and TRBJ2-2, with D unresolved. This CDR3 is 15 amino acids long. The germline gives CDR1 SEHNR, CDR2 FQNEAQ (reference sequence). Trimming pared 1 base from V and 1 base from J, leaving 7 bases between. CDR3 region: CASSLGGLNTGELFF. The CDR3 DNA sequence: TGTGCCAGCAGCTTAGGCGGCTTGAACACCGGGGAGCTGTTTTTT.

This clonotype was found a few times. This chain connects TRBV5-6 to TRBJ2-7; D perhaps matches TRBD2 (6 bases). Germline V CDR1 and CDR2: SGHDT, YYEEEE. Trimming pared 7 bases from V and 3 bases from J, leaving 17 bases between. This CDR3 comprises 14 residues. The CDR3 DNA is TGTGCCAGCGAAAGGAGGGACGGGCACTACGAGCAGTACTTC. It specifies CASERRDGHYEQYF.

V usage is TRBV12-3 or TRBV12-4 and J usage is TRBJ2-2; 7 bases line up with TRBD1. The CDR3 loop spans 16 amino acids. Germline trimming cut 4 bases from V and 3 bases from J; bases unmatched to any gene: 8. The CDR3 loop is CASSSQGGRYTGELFF. CDR3 in DNA: TGTGCCAGCAGTTCGCAAGGGGGCAGGTACACCGGGGAGCTGTTTTTT.

This clonotype turned up a few times. The chain links TRBV20-1 to TRBJ2-7, with unresolved D. The V end lost 0 bases, the J end lost 4 bases, and 10 bases lay between the germline ends. The germline CDR1 and CDR2 sequences are DFQATT and SNEGSKA (reference sequence). The CDR3 extends over 13 amino acids. CDR3 residues: CSAREETLYEQYF. The DNA for the CDR3 is TGCAGTGCTAGAGAAGAGACTCTGTACGAGCAGTACTTC.

This clonotype was observed a handful of times. CDR3 nucleotide sequence: TGCAGTGCTAGTGGGACAGCTAATGAAAAACTGTTTTTT. This codes for CSASGTANEKLFF. This sequence joins TRBV20-1 and TRBJ1-4; 7 bases line up with TRBD1. CDR3 length equals 13 residues. CDR1 is DFQATT, CDR2 SNEGSKA, per germline (reference sequence). The ends lost 3 bases at V and 3 bases at J; junction bases unmatched: 1.

V and J are TRBV7-9 and TRBJ2-7; TRBD2 aligns across 10 bases. CDR3 length: 14 amino acids. Germline V gene data show CDR1 as SEHNR and CDR2 as FQNEAQ (reference sequence). The V and J ends lost 7 bases and 3 bases, in that order; junction bases with no gene match: 6. CDR3 in amino acids: CASTPSGGVYEQYF. In DNA, the CDR3 is TGTGCCAGCACTCCTAGCGGGGGTGTCTACGAGCAGTACTTC.

This clonotype is a singleton in its sample. The chain employs TRBV15 and TRBJ2-7, with 8 positions matching TRBD1. Germline trimming cut 0 bases from V and 0 bases from J; bases unmatched to any gene: 7. CDR1 is LNHNV, CDR2 YYDKDF, per germline (reference sequence). The CDR3 loop spans 17 amino acids. The CDR3 nucleotides read TGTGCCACCAGCAGAGATTTGTTCGGGACAGGCTCCTACGAGCAGTACTTC. It is translated as CATSRDLFGTGSYEQYF.

This clonotype has more than one count but fewer than ten. This chain connects TRBV7-3 to TRBJ1-1; the match to TRBD1 covers 8 bases. The CDR3 has 13 amino acids. The germline V gene encodes CDR1 SGHTA and CDR2 FQGTGA. Trimming removed 6 bases from V and 7 bases from J; junction bases left unmatched: 7. DNA for the CDR3: TGTGCCAGCAGGCGAGGGACAGGCTATGAAGCTTTCTTT. It translates to CASRRGTGYEAFF.

This clonotype was found a few times. This sequence joins TRBV20-1 and TRBJ2-1, with 8 nucleotides matching TRBD2. CDR3 length: 17 residues. The germline gives CDR1 DFQATT, CDR2 SNEGSKA (reference sequence). V gave up 4 bases and J gave up 8 bases; unmatched junction bases: 19. The CDR3 coding sequence is TGCAGTGCTATCGACGCTCGAACTAGCGGCGCGCCCCATGAGCAGTTCTTC. Residues: CSAIDARTSGAPHEQFF.

This clonotype has only a few counts. The rearrangement uses TRBV12-3 or TRBV12-4 and TRBJ2-2; a possible D gene is TRBD2 (6 bases). This CDR3 is built from 16 residues. V shed 5 bases and J shed 6 bases, with 19 bases lying between them. The CDR3 loop reads CASSERALARAGELFF. CDR3 DNA sequence: TGTGCCAGCAGTGAGCGCGCACTAGCTAGGGCCGGGGAGCTGTTTTTT.

The J gene is TRBJ2-7, the V gene TRBV28; TRBD2 agrees at 9 bases. Germline CDR1 reads MDHEN; CDR2 reads SYDVKM. The CDR3 has 15 amino acids. With 8 bases clipped from V and 2 bases from J, the junction kept 10 bases outside the gene matches. This chain's CDR3 is CASFSGGTPTYEQYF. The CDR3 nucleotides read TGTGCCAGCTTCAGCGGGGGGACGCCAACCTACGAGCAGTACTTC.

This clonotype has just a few counts. This CDR3 fails to terminate in the conserved phenylalanine or tryptophan, so it likely reflects a read error. Because the CDR3's place on the DNA is in doubt, the DNA is left out and the CDR3 is given as listed by TCRdb. This sequence joins TRBV20-1 and TRBJ2-1. The CDR3 sequence runs 12 residues, both termini included. CDR1 is DFQATT and CDR2 is SNEGSKA in the germline V gene (reference sequence). The CDR3 sequence: CSVRSTSGIYPL.

The J gene is TRBJ2-1, the V gene TRBV4-2; 7 positions match TRBD2. CDR3 size: 14 residues. V gave up 5 bases and J gave up 12 bases; unmatched junction bases: 13. CDR1 is LGHNA, CDR2 YNFKEQ, per germline. CDR3 sequence: CASSWREGYLAQFF. CDR3 coding DNA: TGTGCCAGCAGCTGGAGGGAGGGATATCTGGCGCAGTTCTTC.

This clonotype was seen more than once but under ten times. V usage is TRBV10-3 and J usage is TRBJ1-1, with TRBD1 as a possible D gene (5 bases). CDR3 length: 14 residues. Trimming pared 2 bases from V and 8 bases from J, leaving 15 bases between. The germline gives CDR1 ENHRY, CDR2 SYGVKD. DNA of the CDR3: TGTGCCATCAGTGAGAGCGTGGGACCAAAGGAAGCTTTCTTT. Protein sequence: CAISESVGPKEAFF.

The chain combines TRBV4-3 with TRBJ2-7; D is undetermined. CDR1 and CDR2 from the germline V gene are LGHNA and YSLEER. CDR3 length equals 18 residues. Trimming removed 0 bases from V and 4 bases from J, with 22 bases in between. The CDR3 DNA sequence: TGCGCCAGCAGCCAAGAAGCGTCATCCGGCAACCTACAATACGAGCAGTACTTC. Translated, it gives CASSQEASSGNLQYEQYF.

This clonotype has a count of ten or more. The chain couples TRBV11-2 to TRBJ2-1; 15 bases are shared with TRBD2. The CDR3 contains 15 residues. Germline V CDR1 and CDR2: SGHAT, FQNNGV. Losses at the gene ends were 4 bases for V and 8 bases for J; bases not matched to a gene: 3. The CDR3 here is CASSWGLAGGYEQFF. The CDR3 coding sequence is TGTGCCAGCAGCTGGGGACTAGCGGGGGGCTATGAGCAGTTCTTC. The full variable domain, its missing parts supplied by reference TRBV11-2 and TRBJ2-1, is EAGVAQSPRYKIIEKRQSVAFWCNPISGHATLYWYQQILGQGPKLLIQFQNNGVVDDSQLPKDRFSAERLKGVDSTLKIQPAKLEDSAVYLCASSWGLAGGYEQFFGPGTRLTVL.

The chain employs TRBV7-6 and TRBJ2-2; 10 bases line up with TRBD2. Germline-derived CDR1 and CDR2 are SGHVS and FNYEAQ. CDR3 length: 18 residues. Trimming took 6 bases from V and 4 from J; bases not matched to a gene: 14. The CDR3 sequence: CASSSGTSAILRTGELFF. The CDR3 nucleotides read TGTGCCAGCAGTTCCGGGACTAGCGCGATACTTCGCACCGGGGAGCTGTTTTTT.

This clonotype was detected many times. V is TRBV29-1 and J is TRBJ2-1; 7 bases fit TRBD1. From germline, CDR1 is SQVTM and CDR2 ANQGSEA. V lost 4 bases to trimming and J lost 6 bases; unmatched junction nucleotides: 6. CDR3 size: 13 residues. DNA for the CDR3: TGCAGCGTTGGAAGGGGGCTTGGCAATGAGCAGTTCTTC. This translates into CSVGRGLGNEQFF.

This clonotype was recorded many times. The V and J genes are TRBV5-1 and TRBJ2-1; TRBD1 matches 7 bases. Trimming cost V 4 bases and J 3 bases; bases outside gene matches: 10. Germline V gene data show CDR1 as SGHRS and CDR2 as YFSETQ. The CDR3 spans 16 residues. CDR3: CASSKVIRDSYNEQFF. CDR3 nucleotides: TGCGCCAGCAGCAAGGTGATTCGGGACAGCTACAATGAGCAGTTCTTC.

The sample holds a few counts of this clonotype. V usage is TRBV3-1 and J usage is TRBJ1-1, with D perhaps TRBD1 (6 bases). Trimming left V 4 bases short and J 9 bases short, with 15 bases between. CDR1 LGHDT and CDR2 YNNKEL come from the germline V gene (reference sequence). The CDR3 runs 13 residues. DNA for the CDR3: TGTGCCAGCAGCCTCGGAGGGGGGGATAAAGCTTTCTTT. Its protein is CASSLGGGDKAFF.

This clonotype was seen a handful of times. This chain uses TRBV20-1 with TRBJ2-1; 14 bases fit TRBD2. Germline V CDR1 and CDR2: DFQATT, SNEGSKA (reference sequence). The CDR3 loop spans 16 amino acids. The trim removed 6 bases at V and 9 bases at J, leaving 13 bases unmatched. The DNA of the CDR3 is TGCAGTGCCACATCCTCCGGGACTAGCGGGAGAGGTGAGCAGTTCTTC. It codes for CSATSSGTSGRGEQFF.

The CDR3, as DNA: TGCAGCGTTGAAGGGGCAGGTACCAACTATGGCTACACCTTC. Translated: CSVEGAGTNYGYTF. The V call is TRBV29-1, the J call TRBJ1-2; D is unclear. In germline, CDR1 is SQVTM, CDR2 ANQGSEA. The CDR3 is 14 amino acids. The V gene lost 1 base and the J gene lost 2 bases, with 11 bases spanning the gap.

The V gene is TRBV6-5, the J gene TRBJ2-2; TRBD1 or TRBD2 may be the D gene (5 bases each). This CDR3 has 12 amino acids. Germline loops: CDR1 MNHEY, CDR2 SVGAGI. Trimming removed 5 bases from V and 9 bases from J, with 10 bases in between. CDR3 sequence reads: CASSPGTWELFF. CDR3 nucleotides: TGTGCCAGCAGTCCAGGGACCTGGGAGCTGTTTTTT.

This clonotype was found many times. The V gene is TRBV28, the J gene TRBJ1-2; D ambiguous. Trimming stripped 1 base from V and 4 bases from J, with 7 bases between. Germline V CDR1 and CDR2: MDHEN, SYDVKM. This CDR3 spans 13 amino acids. The CDR3, as DNA: TGTGCCAGCAGTTTATCGGCCGTCTATGGCTACACCTTC. Translated: CASSLSAVYGYTF.

This clonotype was seen a handful of times. The chain combines TRBV28 with TRBJ2-1, with 11 nucleotides matching TRBD2. Trimming removed 3 bases from V and 4 bases from J; junction bases left unmatched: 5. The CDR3 has 16 amino acids. Germline values: CDR1 MDHEN, CDR2 SYDVKM. The CDR3 protein is CASSLGLAVKYNEQFF. The CDR3 DNA reads TGTGCCAGCAGTTTGGGACTAGCGGTGAAGTACAATGAGCAGTTCTTC. The entire variable domain, with the rest obtained from reference TRBV28 and TRBJ2-1, is as follows: DVKVTQSSRYLVKRTGEKVFLECVQDMDHENMFWYRQDPGLGLRLIYFSYDVKMKEKGDIPEGYSVSREKKERFSLILESASTNQTSMYLCASSLGLAVKYNEQFFGPGTRLTVL.

This clonotype was observed a handful of times. CDR3 coding DNA: TGTGCCAGCAGCTTAGGTTCACAGCTCAATCAGCCCCAGCATTTT. Translated: CASSLGSQLNQPQHF. J is TRBJ1-5 and V is TRBV7-2, with D hard to call. V shed 1 base and J shed 3 bases, with 10 bases lying between them. The CDR3 spans 15 residues. Germline V lookup: CDR1 SGHTA, CDR2 FQGNSA.